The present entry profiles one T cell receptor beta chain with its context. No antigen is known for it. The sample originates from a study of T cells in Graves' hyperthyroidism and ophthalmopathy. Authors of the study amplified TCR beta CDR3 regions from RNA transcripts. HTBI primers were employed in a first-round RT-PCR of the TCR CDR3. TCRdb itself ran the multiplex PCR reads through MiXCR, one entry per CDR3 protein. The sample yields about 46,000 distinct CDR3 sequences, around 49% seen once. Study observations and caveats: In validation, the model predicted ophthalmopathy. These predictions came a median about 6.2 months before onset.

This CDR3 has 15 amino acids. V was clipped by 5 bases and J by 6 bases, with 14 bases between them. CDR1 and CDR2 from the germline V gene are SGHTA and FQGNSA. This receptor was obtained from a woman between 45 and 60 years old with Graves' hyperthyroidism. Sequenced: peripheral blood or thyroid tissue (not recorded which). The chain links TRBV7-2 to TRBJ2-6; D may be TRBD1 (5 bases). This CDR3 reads CASSPGHTEANVLTF. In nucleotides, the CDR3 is TGTGCCAGCAGCCCCGGACACACTGAGGCCAACGTCCTGACTTTC. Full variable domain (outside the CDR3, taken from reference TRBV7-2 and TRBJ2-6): GAGVSQSPSNKVTEKGKDVELRCDPISGHTALYWYRQSLGQGLEFLIYFQGNSAPDKSGLPSDRFSAERTGGSVSTLTIQRTQQEDSAVYLCASSPGHTEANVLTFGAGSRLTVL.